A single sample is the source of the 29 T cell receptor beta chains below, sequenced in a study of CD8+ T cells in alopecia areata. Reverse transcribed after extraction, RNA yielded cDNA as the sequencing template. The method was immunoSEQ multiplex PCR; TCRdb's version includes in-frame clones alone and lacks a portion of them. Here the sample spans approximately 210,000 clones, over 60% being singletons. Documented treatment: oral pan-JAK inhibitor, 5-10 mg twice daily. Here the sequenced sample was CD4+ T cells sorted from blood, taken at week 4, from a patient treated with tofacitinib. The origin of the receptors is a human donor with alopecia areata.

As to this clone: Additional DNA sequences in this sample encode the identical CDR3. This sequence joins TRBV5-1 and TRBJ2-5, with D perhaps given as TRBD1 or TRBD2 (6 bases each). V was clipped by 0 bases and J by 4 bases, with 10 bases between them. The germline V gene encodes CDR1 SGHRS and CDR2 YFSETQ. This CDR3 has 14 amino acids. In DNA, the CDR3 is TGCGCCAGCAGCTTGGTCGGAGGGGGAGAGACCCAGTACTTC. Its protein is CASSLVGGGETQYF.

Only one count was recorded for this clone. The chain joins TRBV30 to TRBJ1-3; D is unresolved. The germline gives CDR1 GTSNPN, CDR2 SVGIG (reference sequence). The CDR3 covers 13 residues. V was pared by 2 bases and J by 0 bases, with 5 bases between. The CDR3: CAWSSNSGNTIYF. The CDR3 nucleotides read TGTGCCTGGAGTTCTAACTCTGGAAACACCATATATTTT. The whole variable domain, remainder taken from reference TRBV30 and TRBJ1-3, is SQTIHQWPATLVQPVGSPLSLECTVEGTSNPNLYWYRQAAGRGLQLLFYSVGIGQISSEVPQNLSASRPQDRQFILSSKKLLLSDSGFYLCAWSSNSGNTIYFGEGSWLTVV.

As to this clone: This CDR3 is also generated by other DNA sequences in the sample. Written as DNA, the CDR3 is TGCAGCGTTGGGGACGGATACAATGAGCAGTTCTTC. Protein sequence: CSVGDGYNEQFF. This sequence joins TRBV29-1 and TRBJ2-1, with D perhaps assigned TRBD1 or TRBD2 (5 bases each). CDR3 size: 12 residues. Germline-derived CDR1 and CDR2 are SQVTM and ANQGSEA. V was cut by 4 bases and J by 4 bases, with 8 bases left in between.

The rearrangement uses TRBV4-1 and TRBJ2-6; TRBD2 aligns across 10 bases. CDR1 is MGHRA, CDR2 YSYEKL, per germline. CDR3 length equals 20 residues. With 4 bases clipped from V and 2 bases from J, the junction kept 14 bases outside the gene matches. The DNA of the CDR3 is TGCGCCAGCAGCCCATCGAGCGGGGGGGATCATAGCCCTGGGGCCAACGTCCTGACTTTC. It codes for CASSPSSGGDHSPGANVLTF.

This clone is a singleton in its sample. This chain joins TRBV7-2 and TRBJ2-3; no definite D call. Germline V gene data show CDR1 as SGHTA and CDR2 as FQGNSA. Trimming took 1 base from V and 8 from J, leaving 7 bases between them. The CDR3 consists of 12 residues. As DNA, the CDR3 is TGTGCCAGCAGCTTAGAATTGTTTACGCAGTATTTT. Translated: CASSLELFTQYF.

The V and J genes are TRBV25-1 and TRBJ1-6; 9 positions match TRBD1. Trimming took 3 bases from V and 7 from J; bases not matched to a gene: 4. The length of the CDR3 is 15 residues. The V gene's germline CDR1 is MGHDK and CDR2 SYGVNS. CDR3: CASSEQDRGNSPLHF. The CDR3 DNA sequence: TGTGCCAGCAGTGAGCAGGACAGGGGCAATTCACCCCTCCACTTT. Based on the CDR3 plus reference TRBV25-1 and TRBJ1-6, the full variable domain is EADIYQTPRYLVIGTGKKITLECSQTMGHDKMYWYQQDPGMELHLIHYSYGVNSTEKGDLSSESTVSRIRTEHFPLTLESARPSHTSQYLCASSEQDRGNSPLHFGNGTRLTVT.

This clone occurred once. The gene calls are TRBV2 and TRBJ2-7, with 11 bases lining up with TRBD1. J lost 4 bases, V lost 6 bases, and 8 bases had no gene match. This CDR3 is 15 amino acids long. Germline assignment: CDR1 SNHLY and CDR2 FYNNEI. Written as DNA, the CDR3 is TGTGCCAGCAGGCCCAGGACAGGGGGCTCATACGAGCAGTACTTC. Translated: CASRPRTGGSYEQYF.

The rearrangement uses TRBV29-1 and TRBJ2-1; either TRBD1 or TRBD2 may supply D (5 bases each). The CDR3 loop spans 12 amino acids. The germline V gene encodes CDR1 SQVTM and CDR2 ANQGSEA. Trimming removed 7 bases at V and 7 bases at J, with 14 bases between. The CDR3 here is CSAEGRDNEQFF. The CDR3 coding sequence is TGCAGCGCCGAGGGGCGTGATAATGAGCAGTTCTTC.

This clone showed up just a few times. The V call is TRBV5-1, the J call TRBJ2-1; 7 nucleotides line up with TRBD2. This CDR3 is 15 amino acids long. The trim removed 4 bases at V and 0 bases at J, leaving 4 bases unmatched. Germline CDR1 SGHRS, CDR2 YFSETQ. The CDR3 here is CASSRGGGSYNEQFF. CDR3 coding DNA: TGCGCCAGCAGCCGCGGGGGAGGCTCCTACAATGAGCAGTTCTTC. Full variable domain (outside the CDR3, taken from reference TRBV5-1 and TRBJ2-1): KAGVTQTPRYLIKTRGQQVTLSCSPISGHRSVSWYQQTPGQGLQFLFEYFSETQRNKGNFPGRFSGRQFSNSRSEMNVSTLELGDSALYLCASSRGGGSYNEQFFGPGTRLTVL.

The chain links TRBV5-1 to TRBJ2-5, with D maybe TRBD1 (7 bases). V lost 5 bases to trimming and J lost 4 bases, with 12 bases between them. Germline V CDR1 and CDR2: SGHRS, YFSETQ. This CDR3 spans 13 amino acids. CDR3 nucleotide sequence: TGCGCCAGCAGTAGACAGGGAGGAGAGACCCAGTACTTC. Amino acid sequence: CASSRQGGETQYF. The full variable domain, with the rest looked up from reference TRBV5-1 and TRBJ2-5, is KAGVTQTPRYLIKTRGQQVTLSCSPISGHRSVSWYQQTPGQGLQFLFEYFSETQRNKGNFPGRFSGRQFSNSRSEMNVSTLELGDSALYLCASSRQGGETQYFGPGTRLLVL.

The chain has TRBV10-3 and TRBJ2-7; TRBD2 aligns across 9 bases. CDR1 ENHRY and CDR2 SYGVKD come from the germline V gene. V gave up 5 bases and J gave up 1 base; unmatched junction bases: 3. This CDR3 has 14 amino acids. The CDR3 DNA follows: TGTGCCATCAGTAAGACTAGCGGATCCTACGAGCAGTACTTC. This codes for CAISKTSGSYEQYF.

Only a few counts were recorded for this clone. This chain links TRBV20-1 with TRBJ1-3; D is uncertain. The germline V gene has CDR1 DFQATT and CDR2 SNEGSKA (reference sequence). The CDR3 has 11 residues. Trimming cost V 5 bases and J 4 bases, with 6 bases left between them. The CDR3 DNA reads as TGCAGTGCTGGCGTGGGAAACACCATATATTTT. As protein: CSAGVGNTIYF.

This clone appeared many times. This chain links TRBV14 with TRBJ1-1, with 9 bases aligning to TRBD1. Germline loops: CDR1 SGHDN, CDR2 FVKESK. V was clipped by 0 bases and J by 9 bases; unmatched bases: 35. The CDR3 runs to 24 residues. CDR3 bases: TGTGCCAGCAGCCAAGAAAGGGGTTGGGGGACAGGGATTTTAAGGGGCAAATCAACCGCTCAAGCTTTCTTT. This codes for CASSQERGWGTGILRGKSTAQAFF.

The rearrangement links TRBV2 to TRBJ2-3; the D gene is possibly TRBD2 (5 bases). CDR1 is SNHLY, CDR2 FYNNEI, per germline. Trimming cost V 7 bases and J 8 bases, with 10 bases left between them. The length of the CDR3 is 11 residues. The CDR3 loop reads CASNLAGTQYF. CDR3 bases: TGTGCCAGCAACCTGGCGGGTACGCAGTATTTT.

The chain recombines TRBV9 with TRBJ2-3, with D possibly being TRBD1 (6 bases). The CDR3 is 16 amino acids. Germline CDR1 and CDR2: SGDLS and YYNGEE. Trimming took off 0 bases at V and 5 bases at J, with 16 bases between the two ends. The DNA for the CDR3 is TGTGCCAGCAGCGTAGACCAGGGGATCTACAGAGATACGCAGTATTTT. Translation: CASSVDQGIYRDTQYF.

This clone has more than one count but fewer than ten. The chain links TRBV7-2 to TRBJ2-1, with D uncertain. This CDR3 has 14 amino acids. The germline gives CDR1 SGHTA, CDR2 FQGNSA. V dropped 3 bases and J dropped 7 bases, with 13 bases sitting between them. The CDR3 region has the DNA TGTGCCAGCAGCTTCCTATCTACCCCAAATGAGCAGTTCTTC. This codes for CASSFLSTPNEQFF.

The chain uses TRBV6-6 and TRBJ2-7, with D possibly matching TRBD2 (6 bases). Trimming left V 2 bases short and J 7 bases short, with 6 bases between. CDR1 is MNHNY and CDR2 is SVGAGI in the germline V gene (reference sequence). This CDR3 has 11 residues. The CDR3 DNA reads TGTGCCAGCAGTTACCGGGAGGAGCAGTACTTC. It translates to CASSYREEQYF.

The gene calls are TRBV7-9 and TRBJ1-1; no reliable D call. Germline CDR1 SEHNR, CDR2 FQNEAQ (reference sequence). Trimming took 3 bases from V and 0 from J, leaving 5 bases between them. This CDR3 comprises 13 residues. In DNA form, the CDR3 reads TGTGCCAGCAGCTTCGCGATGAACACTGAAGCTTTCTTT. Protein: CASSFAMNTEAFF.

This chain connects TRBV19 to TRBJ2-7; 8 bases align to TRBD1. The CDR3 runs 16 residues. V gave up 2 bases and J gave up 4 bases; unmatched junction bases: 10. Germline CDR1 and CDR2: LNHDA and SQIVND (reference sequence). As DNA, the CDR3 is TGTGCCAGTAGTATACGAGGCGGGACAGGTAATTACGAGCAGTACTTC. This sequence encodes CASSIRGGTGNYEQYF.

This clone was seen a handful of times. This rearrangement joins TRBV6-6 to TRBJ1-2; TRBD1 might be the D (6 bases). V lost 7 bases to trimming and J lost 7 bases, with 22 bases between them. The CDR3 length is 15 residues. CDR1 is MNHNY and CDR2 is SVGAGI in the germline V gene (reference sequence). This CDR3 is CASNIPTGLRGGYTF. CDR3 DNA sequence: TGTGCCAGCAACATACCGACAGGATTAAGGGGTGGCTACACCTTC.

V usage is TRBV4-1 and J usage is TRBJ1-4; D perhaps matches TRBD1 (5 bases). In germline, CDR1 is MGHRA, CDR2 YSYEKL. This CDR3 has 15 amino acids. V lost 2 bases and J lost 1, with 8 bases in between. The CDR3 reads CASSQHRKTNEKLFF. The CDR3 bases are TGCGCCAGCAGCCAACACAGGAAAACTAATGAAAAACTGTTTTTT.

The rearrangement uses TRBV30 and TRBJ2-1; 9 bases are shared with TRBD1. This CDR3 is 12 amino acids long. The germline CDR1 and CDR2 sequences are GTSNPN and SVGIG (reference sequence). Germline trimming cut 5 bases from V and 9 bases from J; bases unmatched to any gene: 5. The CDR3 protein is CAWATGGSEQFF. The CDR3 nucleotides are TGTGCCTGGGCAACAGGGGGCAGTGAGCAGTTCTTC.

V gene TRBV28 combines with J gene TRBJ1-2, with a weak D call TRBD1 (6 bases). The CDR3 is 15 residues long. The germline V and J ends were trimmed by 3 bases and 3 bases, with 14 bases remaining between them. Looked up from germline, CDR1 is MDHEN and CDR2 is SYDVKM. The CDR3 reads CASSFGGRPYYGYTF. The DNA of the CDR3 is TGTGCCAGCAGTTTTGGGGGGCGCCCCTACTATGGCTACACCTTC.

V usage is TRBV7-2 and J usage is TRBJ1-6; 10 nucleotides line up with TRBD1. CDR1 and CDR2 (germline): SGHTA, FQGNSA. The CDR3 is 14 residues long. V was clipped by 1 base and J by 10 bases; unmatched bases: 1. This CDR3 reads CASSLGDRGSPLHF. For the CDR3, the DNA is TGTGCCAGCAGCTTAGGGGACAGGGGCTCACCCCTCCACTTT. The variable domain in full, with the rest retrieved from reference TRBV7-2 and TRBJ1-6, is GAGVSQSPSNKVTEKGKDVELRCDPISGHTALYWYRQSLGQGLEFLIYFQGNSAPDKSGLPSDRFSAERTGGSVSTLTIQRTQQEDSAVYLCASSLGDRGSPLHFGNGTRLTVT.

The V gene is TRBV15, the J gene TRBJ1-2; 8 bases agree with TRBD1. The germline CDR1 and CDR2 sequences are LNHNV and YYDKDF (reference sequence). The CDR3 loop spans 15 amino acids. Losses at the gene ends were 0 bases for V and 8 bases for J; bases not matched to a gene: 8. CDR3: CATSRDRLQGVGYTF. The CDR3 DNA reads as TGTGCCACCAGCAGAGATCGACTACAGGGGGTAGGCTACACCTTC. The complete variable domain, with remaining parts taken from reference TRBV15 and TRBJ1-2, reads DAMVIQNPRYQVTQFGKPVTLSCSQTLNHNVMYWYQQKSSQAPKLLFHYYDKDFNNEADTPDNFQSRRPNTSFCFLDIRSPGLGDTAMYLCATSRDRLQGVGYTFGSGTRLTVV.

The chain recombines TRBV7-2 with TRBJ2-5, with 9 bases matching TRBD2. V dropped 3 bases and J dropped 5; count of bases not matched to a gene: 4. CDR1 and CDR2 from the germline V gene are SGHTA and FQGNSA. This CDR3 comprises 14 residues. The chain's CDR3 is CASSFSGGGETQYF. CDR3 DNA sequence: TGTGCCAGCAGCTTTAGCGGGGGAGGCGAGACCCAGTACTTC.

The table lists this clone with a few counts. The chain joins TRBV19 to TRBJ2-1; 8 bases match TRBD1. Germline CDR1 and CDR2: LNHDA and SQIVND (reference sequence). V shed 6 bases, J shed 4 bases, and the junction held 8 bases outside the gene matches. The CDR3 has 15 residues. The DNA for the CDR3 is TGTGCCAGTAGCCCAGGGGGCAGGGTTTACAATGAGCAGTTCTTC. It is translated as CASSPGGRVYNEQFF.

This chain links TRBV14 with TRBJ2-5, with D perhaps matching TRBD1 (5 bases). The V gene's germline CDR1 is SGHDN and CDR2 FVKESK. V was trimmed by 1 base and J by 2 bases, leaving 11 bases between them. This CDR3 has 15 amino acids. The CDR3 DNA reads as TGTGCCAGCAGCCAAGGGTTAGGGGTTCAAGAGACCCAGTACTTC. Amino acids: CASSQGLGVQETQYF. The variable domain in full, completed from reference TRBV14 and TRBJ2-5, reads EAGVTQFPSHSVIEKGQTVTLRCDPISGHDNLYWYRRVMGKEIKFLLHFVKESKQDESGMPNNRFLAERTGGTYSTLKVQPAELEDSGVYFCASSQGLGVQETQYFGPGTRLLVL.

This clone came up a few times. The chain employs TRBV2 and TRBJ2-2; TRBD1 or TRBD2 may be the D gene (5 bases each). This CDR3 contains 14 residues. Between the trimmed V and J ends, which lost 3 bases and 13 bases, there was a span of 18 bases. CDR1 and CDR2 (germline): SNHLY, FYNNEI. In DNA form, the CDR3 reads TGTGCCAGCAGTGATATCGGGGCCCCACGATCGCTGTTTTTT. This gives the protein CASSDIGAPRSLFF.